This entry lists 11 T cell receptor beta chains sequenced from one sample in a study of cytomegalovirus exposure and HLA in healthy donors. Repertoires were generated with immunoSEQ multiplex PCR, while TCRdb's copy carries only in-frame clones and drops some. Counted here are over 150,000 clones, about 82% occurring once; the ten biggest clones make up approximately 2%. Sample: PBMCs. Every receptor here comes from a human donor in good health.

The chain recombines TRBV2 with TRBJ2-7, with TRBD1 matching 9 bases. The CDR3 loop spans 13 amino acids. The V gene end was trimmed by 7 bases and the J gene end by 2 bases; junction bases not matched to a gene: 3. CDR1 and CDR2 (germline): SNHLY, FYNNEI. The CDR3, as DNA: TGTGCCAGCACGCGACAGGGGGCCTACGAGCAGTACTTC. It encodes CASTRQGAYEQYF.

The chain carries TRBV19 and TRBJ1-5; TRBD1 matches at 9 bases. The CDR3 length is 16 residues. CDR1 and CDR2 (germline): LNHDA, SQIVND (reference sequence). Losses at the gene ends were 8 bases for V and 3 bases for J; bases not matched to a gene: 11. Here the CDR3 reads CASRWTGDGLNQPQHF. The CDR3 DNA follows: TGTGCCAGTCGATGGACAGGGGATGGACTCAATCAGCCCCAGCATTTT.

This rearrangement joins TRBV7-9 to TRBJ1-1; TRBD1 matches at 7 bases. The ends lost 5 bases at V and 5 bases at J; junction bases unmatched: 5. The CDR3 runs 13 residues. CDR1 and CDR2 (germline): SEHNR, FQNEAQ (reference sequence). The CDR3 DNA is TGTGCCAGCAGCCCACAGGGGAGGACTGAAGCTTTCTTT. This codes for CASSPQGRTEAFF.

The V call is TRBV7-9, the J call TRBJ2-3; D is unresolved. Germline CDR1 is SEHNR and CDR2 is FQNEAQ (reference sequence). The CDR3 sequence is 10 residues long. Deletions cut 10 bases from V and 2 bases from J, with 4 bases between. The CDR3 loop reads CATNTDTQYF. CDR3 DNA sequence: TGTGCCACCAACACAGATACGCAGTATTTT.

This chain joins TRBV7-9 and TRBJ2-3; D is possibly TRBD2 (6 bases). Germline V gene sequence: CDR1 SEHNR, CDR2 FQNEAQ (reference sequence). The CDR3 is 15 amino acids. Trimming pared 5 bases from V and 0 bases from J, leaving 12 bases between. This CDR3 reads CASSIRLGSTDTQYF. The CDR3 coding sequence is TGTGCCAGCAGCATAAGACTAGGGAGCACAGATACGCAGTATTTT.

This clone was seen once. The gene calls are TRBV13 and TRBJ1-1; D gene uncertain. This CDR3 has 14 residues. CDR1 is PRHDT and CDR2 is FYEKMQ in the germline V gene (reference sequence). Trimming stripped 3 bases from V and 6 bases from J, with 14 bases between. CDR3 in amino acids: CASSFKEGLSEAFF. CDR3 coding DNA: TGTGCCAGCAGCTTCAAGGAGGGCCTTTCTGAAGCTTTCTTT.

The rearrangement links TRBV9 to TRBJ1-1, with D possibly TRBD1 on 6 matching bases. Germline V gene data show CDR1 as SGDLS and CDR2 as YYNGEE. The CDR3 loop spans 13 amino acids. V was shortened by 7 bases and J by 2 bases, with 12 bases between the two germline ends. The CDR3 DNA is TGTGCCAGCGGGGCAGGGGATAACACTGAAGCTTTCTTT. As protein: CASGAGDNTEAFF.

The rearrangement joins TRBV4-1 to TRBJ2-7, with 8 bases aligning to TRBD2. Germline V lookup: CDR1 MGHRA, CDR2 YSYEKL. The V segment lost 1 base and the J segment 6 bases; nucleotides outside the gene matches: 8. The CDR3 sequence is 15 residues long. Written as DNA, the CDR3 is TGCGCCAGCAGCCAAGTGGGGACTAGTCAGGGCGAGCAGTACTTC. Its protein product is CASSQVGTSQGEQYF.

The genes are TRBV4-1 and TRBJ1-2; perhaps TRBD1 as D (6 bases). From germline, CDR1 is MGHRA and CDR2 YSYEKL. Deletions cut 3 bases from V and 5 bases from J, with 22 bases between. This CDR3 region has 17 residues. CDR3 sequence: CASSHLGTRWENYGYTF. DNA of the CDR3: TGCGCCAGCAGCCATCTAGGGACACGGTGGGAGAATTATGGCTACACCTTC.

J is TRBJ2-7 and V is TRBV7-8; tentative D call: TRBD1 (5 bases). The CDR3 runs to 14 residues. Looked up from germline, CDR1 is SGHVS and CDR2 is FQNEAQ. Trimming cost V 5 bases and J 1 base, with 12 bases left between them. CDR3 in DNA: TGTGCCAGCAGCACTGCAGGGCTTTCCTACGAGCAGTACTTC. It yields the protein CASSTAGLSYEQYF.

The CDR3 DNA is TGTGCCAGCAGTAAGGGACTAGCCTTTAGGAATGAGCAGTTCTTC. This translates into CASSKGLAFRNEQFF. The rearrangement uses TRBV27 and TRBJ2-1, with 9 bases matching TRBD2. V gave up 5 bases and J gave up 7 bases; unmatched junction bases: 9. In germline, CDR1 is MNHEY, CDR2 SMNVEV (reference sequence). This CDR3 is built from 15 residues.